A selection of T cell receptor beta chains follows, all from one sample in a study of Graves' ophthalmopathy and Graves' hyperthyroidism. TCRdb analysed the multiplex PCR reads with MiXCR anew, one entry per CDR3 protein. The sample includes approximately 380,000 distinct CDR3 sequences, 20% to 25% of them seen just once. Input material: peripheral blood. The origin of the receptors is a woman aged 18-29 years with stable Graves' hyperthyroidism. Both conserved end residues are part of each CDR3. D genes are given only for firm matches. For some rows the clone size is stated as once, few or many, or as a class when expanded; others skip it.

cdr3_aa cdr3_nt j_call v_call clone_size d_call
CASSQDLFNFIEQYF TGTGCCAGCAGCCAAGATCTCTTTAATTTTATCGAGCAGTACTTC TRBJ2-7 TRBV3-1 few NA
CSVANRTVSYEQYF TGCAGCGTTGCGAATCGGACCGTATCCTACGAGCAGTACTTC TRBJ2-7 TRBV29-1 many NA
CASSVIGGISNTEAFF TGTGCCAGCAGTGTAATAGGGGGCATATCAAACACTGAAGCTTTCTTT TRBJ1-1 TRBV2 many TRBD1
CASSDKSNYGYTF TGTGCCAGCAGTGACAAGTCTAACTATGGCTACACCTTC TRBJ1-2 TRBV6-4 few NA
CASSPTGEETQYF TGTGCCAGCAGCCCGACAGGGGAGGAGACCCAGTACTTC TRBJ2-5 TRBV11-2 many TRBD1
CASSRRLAGGPSTDTQYF TGTGCCAGCAGCCGGCGACTAGCGGGAGGCCCTAGCACAGATACGCAGTATTTT TRBJ2-3 TRBV14 many TRBD2
CASSLDLAPKGAFF TGTGCCAGCAGCTTAGATTTGGCCCCAAAGGGAGCTTTCTTT TRBJ1-1 TRBV11-2 NA NA
CASSLTVSEAFF TGTGCCAGCAGTTTGACAGTGAGTGAAGCTTTCTTT TRBJ1-1 TRBV12-3/TRBV12-4 NA NA
CSARGGRGNTEAFF TGCAGTGCCAGGGGGGGCAGGGGAAACACTGAAGCTTTCTTT TRBJ1-1 TRBV20-1 many TRBD1
CSARDDREETQYF TGCAGTGCTAGAGATGACAGGGAAGAGACCCAGTACTTC TRBJ2-5 TRBV20-1 many TRBD1
CASSQQLEAFF TGTGCCAGCAGCCAACAGCTCGAAGCTTTCTTT TRBJ1-1 TRBV4-2 NA NA
CASSRPDIQETQYF TGTGCCAGCTCACGACCGGACATACAAGAGACCCAGTACTTC TRBJ2-5 TRBV18 many NA
CASSPTGGGANVLTF TGTGCCAGCAGTCCCACCGGGGGAGGGGCCAACGTCCTGACTTTC TRBJ2-6 TRBV12-3/TRBV12-4 once NA
CSAAPTASHEQYF TGCAGTGCTGCCCCCACAGCGTCCCACGAGCAGTACTTC TRBJ2-7 TRBV20-1 NA NA
CASSVGTGAGGQPQHF TGTGCCAGCAGCGTAGGAACAGGGGCGGGGGGTCAGCCCCAGCATTTT TRBJ1-5 TRBV9 NA TRBD1